Shown below are 5 T cell receptor beta chains from a single sample sequenced in a study of T cell clonality in common variable immunodeficiency. The study's findings and limits: Fewer deletions and N-nucleotide insertions were reportedly seen in common variable immunodeficiency TCR beta sequences.

Sequenced by immunoSEQ multiplex PCR; TCRdb stores in-frame clones only, minus some. This sample carries some 20,000 clones, none of them present only once. Their antigens are not known. Sequencing was carried out using peripheral blood mononuclear cells. These receptors all stem from a human donor with common variable immunodeficiency.

A remark on this clone: The read ends 3 residues shy of where the CDR3 ends; the end is completed using the germline J gene. The chain combines TRBV2 with TRBJ1-5; D ambiguous. The germline gives CDR1 SNHLY, CDR2 FYNNEI. Trimming removed 6 bases from V and 0 bases from J, with 15 bases in between. The CDR3 totals 16 residues. The CDR3 is CASSATDPYSNQPQHF. The covered CDR3 bases are TGTGCCAGCAGCGCTACAGACCCTTATAGCAATCAGCCC.

Note on this clone: The CDR3 is cut off 3 residues early in the read; its end comes from the germline J gene. Other DNA sequences within the sample encode an identical CDR3. The chain employs TRBV18 and TRBJ2-3; D is ambiguous. CDR1 and CDR2 (germline): KGHSH, LQKENI. CDR3 length: 14 residues. Deletions cut 8 bases from V and 1 base from J, with 13 bases between. The covered CDR3 bases are TGTGCCAGCCAAGGCAGTCAGGGCACAGATACG. Encoded protein: CASQGSQGTDT. The entire CDR3 is CASQGSQGTDTQYF.

On this clone: Sequencing ends 3 residues short of the CDR3 end; the germline J gene provides the rest. This chain joins TRBV2 and TRBJ2-1; the D gene is possibly TRBD1 (5 bases). The germline V gene has CDR1 SNHLY and CDR2 FYNNEI. The CDR3 contains 13 residues. Trimming cost V 8 bases and J 6 bases, with 14 bases left between them. CDR3 amino acids: CASQDTRVNEQFF. The sequenced CDR3 bases are TGTGCCAGCCAGGACACCAGGGTCAATGAG.

Notes on this clone: The observed sequence ends 3 residues before the CDR3 terminus, with the missing tail filled in from the germline J gene. The gene calls are TRBV19 and TRBJ2-1; TRBD1 is a possible D gene (5 bases). CDR3 length: 15 amino acids. Germline values: CDR1 LNHDA, CDR2 SQIVND (reference sequence). The V and J ends lost 5 bases and 8 bases respectively, with 19 bases between them. CDR3 DNA, as far as it was read: TGTGCCAGTAGTGGTGACAGCCCGAGGAGAGATGAG. As protein: CASSGDSPRRDE. The complete CDR3 sequence is CASSGDSPRRDEQFF.

With regard to this clone: The read halts 3 residues ahead of the CDR3 end, with the missing end drawn from the germline J gene. This chain connects TRBV7-6 to TRBJ1-1, with 7 bases aligning to TRBD1. The CDR3 loop spans 17 amino acids. Trimming at V came to 1 base and at J to 0 bases, leaving 8 bases not matched to a gene. Germline CDR1 SGHVS, CDR2 FNYEAQ. CDR3 loop: CASSLVLTGQLNTEAFF. CDR3 DNA, as far as it was read: TGTGCCAGCAGCTTAGTTCTAACGGGACAGCTGAACACTGAA. Together with reference TRBV7-6 and TRBJ1-1, the CDR3 gives the full variable domain: GAGVSQSPRYKVTKRGQDVALRCDPISGHVSLYWYRQALGQGPEFLTYFNYEAQQDKSGLPNDRFSAERPEGSISTLTIQRTEQRDSAMYRCASSLVLTGQLNTEAFFGQGTRLTVV.